This record concerns one T cell receptor (beta chain) sequence. This specimen comes from a study of blood T cell repertoires in COVID-19. In the study overall: Samples came from the United States, Italy and Spain, spanning acute and convalescent COVID-19. The cDNA or gDNA used as material had been derived from T cells, B-cell-depleted T cells, or PBMCs.

The germline V gene has CDR1 SEHNR and CDR2 FQNEAQ (reference sequence). The junction had 6 bases not matched to a gene; V was cut back by 1 base and J by 7 bases. This CDR3 has 16 amino acids. Per the original methods: Researchers report that nucleated cell counts were estimated from reference gene primer amplification. The protocol was immunoSEQ multiplex PCR, while the TCRdb copy is restricted to in-frame clones and leaves out a portion. V and J calls and clone size follow that table, whereas D and trimming were derived from the DNA. There are roughly 200,000 clones in the sample; approximately 82% occur only once, and roughly 8.6% lies in the top ten.

The sequencing sample was made of peripheral blood. This rearrangement joins TRBV7-9 to TRBJ2-1; 11 nucleotides align to TRBD2. The TCR sequence derives from a middle-aged man with active or convalescent COVID-19. This chain's CDR3 is CASSLDLAGGQNEQFF. The CDR3 DNA follows: TGTGCCAGCAGCTTAGACTTAGCGGGGGGGCAGAATGAGCAGTTCTTC.